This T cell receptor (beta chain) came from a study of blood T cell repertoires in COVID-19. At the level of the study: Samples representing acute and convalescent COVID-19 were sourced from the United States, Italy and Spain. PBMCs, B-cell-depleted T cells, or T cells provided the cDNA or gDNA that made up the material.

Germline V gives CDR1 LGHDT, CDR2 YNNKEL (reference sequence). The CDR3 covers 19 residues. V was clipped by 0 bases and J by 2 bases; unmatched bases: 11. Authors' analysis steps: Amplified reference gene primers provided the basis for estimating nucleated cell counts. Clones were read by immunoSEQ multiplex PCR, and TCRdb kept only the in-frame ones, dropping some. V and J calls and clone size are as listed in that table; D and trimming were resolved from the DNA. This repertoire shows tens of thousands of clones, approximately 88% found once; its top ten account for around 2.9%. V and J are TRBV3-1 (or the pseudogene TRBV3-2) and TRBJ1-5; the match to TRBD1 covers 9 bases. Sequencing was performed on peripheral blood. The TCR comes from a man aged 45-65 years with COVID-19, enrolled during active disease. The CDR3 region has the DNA TGTGCCAGCAGCCAAGATTCGACAGGGGGAAGGTGGGGCAATCAGCCCCAGCATTTT. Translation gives CASSQDSTGGRWGNQPQHF.